This TCR beta chain was recorded in a study of human T cells and chemical hapten exposure. Study context: Investigators sensitized roughly 2 cm by roughly 2 cm of upper inner arm skin with 2% DPC. Upper-back patches of 0.01% DPC were read at 6 days. General study findings and limits: Significantly more large CDR3 similarity clusters arose among expanded TCRs than among controls.

CDR3 length: 13 amino acids. CDR1 is GTSNPN and CDR2 is SVGIG in the germline V gene (reference sequence). Trimming shortened V by 0 bases and J by 1 base, and 6 bases separated the two germline ends. TCRdb recomputed calls from the RACE reads with MiXCR, one row per CDR3 protein. This sample yields about 80,000 distinct CDR3 sequences, of which about 10% are seen a single time; roughly 2.4% belongs to the top ten. The sample holds a few counts of this clonotype. Its antigen remains unidentified. As for time point: patch test 2, 6 weeks after DPC sensitization. Indicated treatment: therapeutic diphenylcyclopropenone sensitization with weekly scalp DPC.

The material sequenced was whole blood, taken in connection with sensitization to the hapten diphenylcyclopropenone (DPC). The sequence derives from a woman in her 30s with alopecia areata. Some clones in this sample may be carry-over from other donors' samples. The chain is built from TRBV30 and TRBJ1-1; the D is unclear. The CDR3 loop is CAWSVSANTEAFF. CDR3 bases: TGTGCCTGGAGTGTATCGGCGAACACTGAAGCTTTCTTT. Variable domain in full (rest from reference TRBV30 and TRBJ1-1): SQTIHQWPATLVQPVGSPLSLECTVEGTSNPNLYWYRQAAGRGLQLLFYSVGIGQISSEVPQNLSASRPQDRQFILSSKKLLLSDSGFYLCAWSVSANTEAFFGQGTRLTVV.